These 27 T cell receptor beta chains were all obtained from the same sample, sequenced in a study of cytotoxic CD8 clonotypes in ibrutinib-treated CLL. Generated by immunoSEQ multiplex PCR, the TCRdb table keeps only in-frame clones and is missing some. The repertoire holds around 310,000 clones, with roughly 79% as singletons. This material consisted of PBMCs, taken before ibrutinib treatment. These receptor sequences come from a human donor with chronic lymphocytic leukemia.

In its sample, this clone was seen a few times. The chain couples TRBV9 to TRBJ2-5; no reliable D call. The CDR3 is made up of 16 amino acids. The germline V gene encodes CDR1 SGDLS and CDR2 YYNGEE. V lost 0 bases and J lost 2, with 14 bases in between. The CDR3 region has the DNA TGTGCCAGCAGCGTAGCTACGTGGGATCTACAAGAGACCCAGTACTTC. Its translation is CASSVATWDLQETQYF. Complete variable domain (other parts from reference TRBV9 and TRBJ2-5): DSGVTQTPKHLITATGQRVTLRCSPRSGDLSVYWYQQSLDQGLQFLIQYYNGEERAKGNILERFSAQQFPDLHSELNLSSLELGDSALYFCASSVATWDLQETQYFGPGTRLLVL.

The V gene is TRBV30, the J gene TRBJ1-1; 7 bases are shared with TRBD1. The CDR3 has 14 amino acids. V trimming: 4 bases; J trimming: 1 base; junction bases outside the gene matches: 6. CDR1 GTSNPN and CDR2 SVGIG come from the germline V gene (reference sequence). The CDR3, as DNA: TGTGCCTGGAAACTCGACAGGGCGAACACTGAAGCTTTCTTT. Translated: CAWKLDRANTEAFF. The whole variable domain, filled in from reference TRBV30 and TRBJ1-1, reads SQTIHQWPATLVQPVGSPLSLECTVEGTSNPNLYWYRQAAGRGLQLLFYSVGIGQISSEVPQNLSASRPQDRQFILSSKKLLLSDSGFYLCAWKLDRANTEAFFGQGTRLTVV.

The rearrangement uses TRBV30 and TRBJ2-3; the match to TRBD2 covers 14 bases. Looked up from germline, CDR1 is GTSNPN and CDR2 is SVGIG (reference sequence). The V segment lost 2 bases and the J segment 5 bases; nucleotides outside the gene matches: 12. The CDR3 is 18 amino acids. CDR3 sequence reads: CAWSIMSGLAGVLDTQYF. The CDR3 nucleotides are TGTGCCTGGAGTATCATGTCGGGACTAGCGGGAGTGTTAGATACGCAGTATTTT. Based on the CDR3 plus reference TRBV30 and TRBJ2-3, the full variable domain is SQTIHQWPATLVQPVGSPLSLECTVEGTSNPNLYWYRQAAGRGLQLLFYSVGIGQISSEVPQNLSASRPQDRQFILSSKKLLLSDSGFYLCAWSIMSGLAGVLDTQYFGPGTRLTVL.

The rearrangement joins TRBV7-2 to TRBJ1-4; TRBD1 matches 8 bases. This CDR3 is built from 14 residues. The V and J ends lost 5 bases and 8 bases, in that order; junction bases with no gene match: 7. From germline, CDR1 is SGHTA and CDR2 FQGNSA. The chain's CDR3 is CASSPGQGREKLFF. The DNA of the CDR3 is TGTGCCAGCAGCCCAGGACAGGGTAGGGAAAAACTGTTTTTT.

The V and J genes are TRBV19 and TRBJ2-2, with 9 bases that match TRBD1. CDR1 is LNHDA and CDR2 is SQIVND in the germline V gene (reference sequence). The CDR3 length is 17 residues. J gave up 5 bases and V 5 bases, and 12 bases lay outside the gene matches. In nucleotides, the CDR3 is TGTGCCAGTAGTCTCATAACAGGGGGCGCGGGTACCGGGGAGCTGTTTTTT. Its protein product is CASSLITGGAGTGELFF.

The genes are TRBV27 and TRBJ1-5; D may be TRBD1 (5 bases). CDR1 is MNHEY, CDR2 SMNVEV, per germline (reference sequence). The V gene lost 6 bases and the J gene lost 9 bases, with 21 bases spanning the gap. The CDR3 consists of 15 residues. CDR3 amino acids: CASSPRAGVGWPQHF. For the CDR3, the DNA is TGTGCCAGCAGCCCCAGGGCAGGAGTGGGGTGGCCCCAGCATTTT.

V gene TRBV18 combines with J gene TRBJ2-1; a possible D gene is TRBD2 (6 bases). V dropped 1 base and J dropped 0 bases, with 10 bases sitting between them. Germline V gene sequence: CDR1 KGHSH, CDR2 LQKENI. This CDR3 comprises 16 residues. This chain's CDR3 is CASSPLPGSSYNEQFF. The CDR3 nucleotides are TGTGCCAGCTCACCACTTCCCGGGAGCTCCTACAATGAGCAGTTCTTC.

The V call is TRBV9, the J call TRBJ2-1; no clear D. The CDR3 spans 15 residues. Germline CDR1 is SGDLS and CDR2 is YYNGEE. With 2 bases removed from V and 3 bases from J, the gap between germline ends came to 12 bases. This CDR3 is CASSVRPWDYNEQFF. CDR3 DNA sequence: TGTGCCAGCAGCGTGAGGCCCTGGGACTACAATGAGCAGTTCTTC.

The genes are TRBV5-1 and TRBJ2-7; TRBD1 matches at 7 bases. CDR1 and CDR2 from the germline V gene are SGHRS and YFSETQ. The V gene end was trimmed by 0 bases and the J gene end by 2 bases; junction bases not matched to a gene: 20. This CDR3 spans 20 amino acids. CDR3 nucleotides: TGCGCCAGCAGCTTGGTCCCCGCCTTAGTACGGGACAGACAGGCCTACGAGCAGTACTTC. Its protein is CASSLVPALVRDRQAYEQYF.

V usage is TRBV4-3 and J usage is TRBJ1-1; weak D call: TRBD1 (6 bases). Trimming stripped 5 bases from V and 5 bases from J, with 15 bases between. Germline CDR1 and CDR2: LGHNA and YSLEER. CDR3 length: 14 residues. CDR3 coding DNA: TGCGCCAGCAGCTCATTGGAGGGGGAAACTGAAGCTTTCTTT. Its protein is CASSSLEGETEAFF.

The chain employs TRBV19 and TRBJ2-3, with 12 bases that match TRBD2. After removal of 2 bases from V and 3 bases from J, the junction contained 3 bases not matched to a gene. This CDR3 comprises 16 residues. Germline CDR1 and CDR2: LNHDA and SQIVND (reference sequence). The CDR3 bases are TGTGCCAGTAGTATATCCGGGACTAGCGGGACAGATACGCAGTATTTT. Translating gives CASSISGTSGTDTQYF.

This clone occurred once. This chain links TRBV7-2 with TRBJ2-7; D is unresolved. V was pared by 5 bases and J by 2 bases, with 10 bases between. This CDR3 spans 13 amino acids. Per the germline V gene, CDR1 is SGHTA and CDR2 is FQGNSA. CDR3 amino acids: CASSRLVAYEQYF. CDR3 sequence (DNA): TGTGCCAGCAGCAGATTAGTGGCCTACGAGCAGTACTTC.

The CDR3: CASSPLVLAKNIQYF. The CDR3 region has the DNA TGTGCCAGCTCTCCTCTCGTCCTAGCCAAAAACATTCAGTACTTC. The rearrangement uses TRBV18 and TRBJ2-4; no reliable D call. The V gene lost 6 bases and the J gene lost 0 bases, with 12 bases spanning the gap. The germline V gene encodes CDR1 KGHSH and CDR2 LQKENI. The CDR3 is 15 residues long.

The chain is built from TRBV28 and TRBJ2-1; perhaps D is TRBD1 or TRBD2 (5 bases each). The CDR3 totals 17 residues. Trimming pared 2 bases from V and 2 bases from J, leaving 16 bases between. Looked up from germline, CDR1 is MDHEN and CDR2 is SYDVKM. The CDR3 DNA reads as TGTGCCAGCAGTTTAACGAGTTGGGGGAGCCCCTACAATGAGCAGTTCTTC. It specifies CASSLTSWGSPYNEQFF.

This clone was seen more than once but under ten times. The chain uses TRBV28 and TRBJ2-7; 10 bases are shared with TRBD1. Trimming removed 2 bases from V and 2 bases from J; junction bases left unmatched: 3. The CDR3 contains 15 residues. The germline V gene encodes CDR1 MDHEN and CDR2 SYDVKM. The CDR3 bases are TGTGCCAGCAGTTTAAGGGGGACAGGGGCCTACGAGCAGTACTTC. Translating it yields CASSLRGTGAYEQYF. Full variable domain (remainder filled in from reference TRBV28 and TRBJ2-7): DVKVTQSSRYLVKRTGEKVFLECVQDMDHENMFWYRQDPGLGLRLIYFSYDVKMKEKGDIPEGYSVSREKKERFSLILESASTNQTSMYLCASSLRGTGAYEQYFGPGTRLTVT.

The CDR3 loop is CASSGQGAIYGYTF. CDR3 DNA: TGTGCCAGCAGTGGGCAGGGGGCCATCTATGGCTACACCTTC. V usage is TRBV27 and J usage is TRBJ1-2, with 8 bases fitting TRBD1. Trimming removed 5 bases from V and 4 bases from J; junction bases left unmatched: 6. The CDR3 has 14 residues. The germline gives CDR1 MNHEY, CDR2 SMNVEV (reference sequence).

The rearrangement uses TRBV9 and TRBJ2-7, with 11 bases that match TRBD2. The CDR3 totals 15 residues. V was clipped by 3 bases and J by 7 bases; unmatched bases: 9. Germline V gene data show CDR1 as SGDLS and CDR2 as YYNGEE. The CDR3 nucleotides are TGTGCCAGCAGCGAGGTGGATTTAGCGGGAGGGGAGCAGTACTTC. Residues: CASSEVDLAGGEQYF.

This clone was observed a single time. The chain combines TRBV18 with TRBJ2-7; 9 nucleotides match TRBD1. The CDR3 has 16 amino acids. V lost 3 bases and J lost 0; bases outside the gene matches: 6. CDR1 and CDR2 from the germline V gene are KGHSH and LQKENI. CDR3 nucleotide sequence: TGTGCCAGCTCACCCAGCAAGGACAGGGGCTCCTACGAGCAGTACTTC. The encoded protein is CASSPSKDRGSYEQYF.

The chain links TRBV4-3 to TRBJ1-1; the match to TRBD1 covers 8 bases. V gave up 3 bases and J gave up 5 bases; unmatched junction bases: 5. Germline CDR1 and CDR2: LGHNA and YSLEER. This CDR3 has 14 residues. The CDR3 DNA reads TGCGCCAGCAGCCAGCGAACAGGGGGGACTGAAGCTTTCTTT. This codes for CASSQRTGGTEAFF.

The J gene is TRBJ2-2, the V gene TRBV19; D is unclear. The CDR3 sequence is 13 residues long. V was clipped by 6 bases and J by 2 bases, with 7 bases between them. CDR1 is LNHDA, CDR2 SQIVND, per germline (reference sequence). For the CDR3, the DNA is TGTGCCAGTAGCTTTTCAAACACCGGGGAGCTGTTTTTT. It specifies CASSFSNTGELFF.

The rearrangement joins TRBV19 to TRBJ2-7; 8 nucleotides align to TRBD1. This CDR3 has 15 residues. Germline trimming cut 6 bases from V and 1 base from J; bases unmatched to any gene: 8. CDR1 is LNHDA, CDR2 SQIVND, per germline (reference sequence). For the CDR3, the DNA is TGTGCCAGTAGCGAATTCGACAGGGGATCCTACGAGCAGTACTTC. Amino acids: CASSEFDRGSYEQYF.

The V call is TRBV6-5, the J call TRBJ1-1; D not certain. The V gene's germline CDR1 is MNHEY and CDR2 SVGAGI. The CDR3 sequence is 13 residues long. V shed 6 bases and J shed 0 bases, with 8 bases lying between them. The CDR3 sequence is CASRKDVNTEAFF. For the CDR3, the DNA is TGTGCCAGCAGAAAAGATGTGAACACTGAAGCTTTCTTT.

This clone was found a few times. This chain uses TRBV10-2 with TRBJ1-1; 8 bases align to TRBD1. Germline V gene lookup returns CDR1 WSHSY and CDR2 SAAADI. This CDR3 region has 13 residues. With 4 bases clipped from V and 4 bases from J, the junction kept 2 bases outside the gene matches. The CDR3 region has the DNA TGCGCCAGCAGTGGACAGGGGTTCACTGAAGCTTTCTTT. Translation: CASSGQGFTEAFF.

This clone was found once. This chain joins TRBV29-1 and TRBJ2-7, with a tentative D call TRBD1 (6 bases). Trimming removed 7 bases from V and 6 bases from J, with 16 bases in between. This CDR3 region has 12 residues. Germline CDR1 reads SQVTM; CDR2 reads ANQGSEA. DNA of the CDR3: TGCAGCGGCAAAGGGGGACAAGGCGAGCAGTACTTC. This encodes CSGKGGQGEQYF.

The chain has TRBV7-2 and TRBJ1-5; a possible D gene is TRBD1 (5 bases). The CDR3 extends over 14 amino acids. Germline lookup yields CDR1 SGHTA and CDR2 FQGNSA. Trimming shortened V by 0 bases and J by 3 bases, and 6 bases separated the two germline ends. The CDR3 nucleotides read TGTGCCAGCAGCTTAGCGGGGGACAATCAGCCCCAGCATTTT. It codes for CASSLAGDNQPQHF.

The chain has TRBV9 and TRBJ2-5; D possibly matches TRBD1 or TRBD2 (5 bases each). V was shortened by 3 bases and J by 1 base, with 13 bases between the two germline ends. This CDR3 comprises 15 residues. From germline, CDR1 is SGDLS and CDR2 YYNGEE. The chain's CDR3 is CASSEWGRTQETQYF. The CDR3 DNA is TGTGCCAGCAGCGAGTGGGGACGGACCCAAGAGACCCAGTACTTC.

V usage is TRBV5-6 and J usage is TRBJ2-7, with D tentatively TRBD2 (6 bases). The CDR3 runs to 15 residues. Germline V gene sequence: CDR1 SGHDT, CDR2 YYEEEE. The germline V and J ends were trimmed by 0 bases and 5 bases, with 15 bases remaining between them. The CDR3 loop is CASSLVLGGIDEQYF. CDR3 DNA sequence: TGTGCCAGCAGCTTGGTGCTCGGGGGAATCGACGAGCAGTACTTC.